This T cell receptor beta chain was profiled in a study of cytomegalovirus exposure and HLA in healthy donors. The CDR3 has 15 amino acids. Germline V gives CDR1 MNHEY, CDR2 SVGAGI. The V end was cut by 0 bases, the J end by 2 bases, with 10 bases between. On this clone itself: No antigen is known for it.

Only in-frame clones appear in the TCRdb table, and some are missing; sequencing was by immunoSEQ multiplex PCR. The sample holds roughly 130,000 clones, roughly nine tenths seen once. General study points: The majority of TCR sequences were rare, yet some public TCRs appeared in many donors.

The TCR originated in a man aged 30-40 years in good health and CMV-seronegative. The V gene is TRBV6-5, the J gene TRBJ1-2; tentative D call: TRBD1 (6 bases). The sequenced sample was PBMCs. DNA of the CDR3: TGTGCCAGCAGTTACTCGATGGACAGAAACTATGGCTACACCTTC. Translation gives CASSYSMDRNYGYTF.